This entry concerns a single TCR beta chain. As yet, its antigen is unknown. These data come from a study of cytomegalovirus exposure and HLA in healthy donors. Study results and limitations: Accurate predictions that matched the HLA-A and HLA-B alleles of most subjects were reportedly made from TCR beta sequences.

The PCR used 60 Vbeta and 13 Jbeta primers. This table comes from immunoSEQ multiplex PCR, and its TCRdb copy is limited to in-frame clones, with some not included. This sample's table has tens of thousands of clones. Per the germline V gene, CDR1 is MGHRA and CDR2 is YSYEKL. V trimming: 0 bases; J trimming: 4 bases; junction bases outside the gene matches: 12. CDR3 length: 18 amino acids. The specimen was PBMCs. This chain joins TRBV4-1 and TRBJ2-5; the match to TRBD2 covers 9 bases. The source of this sequence is a middle-aged woman in good health and CMV-seropositive. CDR3 region: CASSQDGSGGMVGETQYF. CDR3 nucleotides: TGCGCCAGCAGCCAAGATGGCAGCGGGGGGATGGTAGGAGAGACCCAGTACTTC.